These T cell receptor beta chains were read from a single sample in a study of T cell responses to AZD1222 COVID-19 vaccine. Repertoires were generated with immunoSEQ multiplex PCR, while TCRdb's copy carries only in-frame clones and drops some. Of 140,000 to 150,000 clones detected, 88% appear once; the ten largest clones hold roughly 15%. The sequencing used peripheral blood, collected on day 0 of AZD1222 vaccination. The source of these receptors is an adult in good health. The CDR3 runs from the conserved cysteine through the conserved F or W. A D gene is named only where the DNA matches it firmly. Some rows have no size entry. The others give once, few or many, or a class for an expanded clone.

TRBV5-6,.,TRBJ1-1,.,CASSFENPRPGNTEAFF,TGTGCCAGCAGCTTCGAGAATCCAAGACCGGGGAACACTGAAGCTTTCTTT
TRBV4-1,.,TRBJ2-2,TRBD1,CASSQGTGALTPDPTGELFF,TGCGCCAGCAGCCAAGGGACAGGGGCCTTAACACCGGATCCCACCGGGGAGCTGTTTTTT
TRBV11-2,.,TRBJ2-7,TRBD1,CASSLARTGIYEQYF,TGTGCCAGCAGCTTAGCCCGGACAGGGATCTACGAGCAGTACTTC
TRBV4-2,.,TRBJ1-1,.,CASSQTENTEAFF,TGTGCCAGCAGCCAAACAGAGAACACTGAAGCTTTCTTT
TRBV3-1/TRBV3-2,.,TRBJ1-4,.,CASSQGQILNEKLFF,TGTGCCAGCAGCCAAGGACAGATCCTCAATGAAAAACTGTTTTTT
TRBV9,.,TRBJ1-4,.,CASSVDGISEKLFF,TGTGCCAGCAGCGTAGACGGCATAAGTGAAAAACTGTTTTTT
TRBV6-5,.,TRBJ1-2,.,CASRQASAGYGYTF,TGTGCCAGCAGACAGGCCTCGGCAGGATATGGCTACACCTTC
TRBV6-5,.,TRBJ1-2,TRBD1,CASSGTGVGGYTF,TGTGCCAGCAGCGGGACAGGGGTCGGAGGCTACACCTTC
TRBV5-5,once,TRBJ2-7,.,CASSLGAGAVNYEQYF,TGTGCCAGCAGCTTAGGTGCAGGGGCGGTCAACTACGAGCAGTACTTC
TRBV5-6,.,TRBJ1-1,.,CASSYLDRTNTEAFF,TGTGCCAGCAGCTACCTGGACAGAACGAACACTGAAGCTTTCTTT
TRBV19,.,TRBJ1-2,.,CASSTGALGYGYTF,TGTGCCAGTAGTACTGGGGCCCTAGGCTATGGCTACACCTTC
TRBV11-2,.,TRBJ2-7,.,CASSSAVEQYF,TGTGCCAGCAGCTCCGCTGTAGAGCAGTACTTC
TRBV7-9,.,TRBJ1-1,.,CASSLEVSGEVWAFF,TGTGCCAGCAGCTTAGAGGTGTCAGGGGAGGTTTGGGCTTTCTTT
TRBV5-1,.,TRBJ1-4,TRBD1,CASSYTGAPNEKLFF,TGCGCCAGCAGCTACACAGGGGCGCCTAATGAAAAACTGTTTTTT
TRBV19,.,TRBJ1-1,.,CASRNQGRGSITEAFF,TGTGCCAGTAGAAATCAGGGGAGGGGTTCGATCACTGAAGCTTTCTTT
TRBV7-2,.,TRBJ1-1,TRBD1,CASSFAGGMNTEAFF,TGTGCCAGCAGCTTTGCAGGGGGCATGAACACTGAAGCTTTCTTT
TRBV5-1,.,TRBJ1-5,TRBD1,CASSPTGTGNQPQHF,TGCGCCAGCAGCCCCACCGGGACAGGCAATCAGCCCCAGCATTTT
TRBV5-1,.,TRBJ2-2,.,CASSLAAGYGTGELFF,TGCGCCAGCAGCTTGGCGGCAGGTTATGGGACCGGGGAGCTGTTTTTT
TRBV6-2/TRBV6-3,.,TRBJ2-1,.,CASSYTVYNEQFF,TGTGCCAGCAGTTATACAGTCTACAATGAGCAGTTCTTC
TRBV5-5,.,TRBJ1-6,.,CASSLRLTAVFSPLHF,TGTGCCAGCAGCTTGCGGTTGACAGCAGTATTTTCACCCCTCCACTTT
TRBV5-5,.,TRBJ2-2,.,CASSLDLGRGRTGELFF,TGTGCCAGCAGCTTGGATTTGGGGCGCGGTCGCACCGGGGAGCTGTTTTTT
TRBV5-4,.,TRBJ2-1,.,CASTPGSSYNEQFF,TGTGCCAGCACTCCAGGGAGCTCCTACAATGAGCAGTTCTTC
TRBV28,once,TRBJ2-5,.,CASSFQGGLRETQYF,TGTGCCAGCAGTTTCCAGGGTGGTTTGAGAGAGACCCAGTACTTC
TRBV27,.,TRBJ1-1,.,CASSPGWGTEAFF,TGTGCCAGCAGCCCGGGGTGGGGTACTGAAGCTTTCTTT
TRBV11-3,.,TRBJ1-1,TRBD1,CASSSSLLGGELTEAFF,TGTGCCAGCAGCTCATCTTTACTAGGGGGCGAATTGACTGAAGCTTTCTTT
TRBV18,.,TRBJ1-4,.,CASSRLATNEKLFF,TGTGCCAGCTCACGCCTGGCAACTAATGAAAAACTGTTTTTT
TRBV18,.,TRBJ1-1,.,CASSSLEGNTEAFF,TGTGCCAGCTCGTCACTAGAGGGTAACACTGAAGCTTTCTTT
TRBV7-9,.,TRBJ1-2,.,CASSLGFAERNYGYTF,TGTGCCAGCAGCTTAGGTTTCGCGGAAAGGAACTATGGCTACACCTTC
TRBV19,.,TRBJ1-2,.,CASSIYGSNYGYTF,TGTGCCAGTAGTATATATGGCAGTAACTATGGCTACACCTTC
TRBV12-3/TRBV12-4,.,TRBJ2-1,.,CASSLAANEQFF,TGTGCCAGCAGTTTAGCGGCGAATGAGCAGTTCTTC
TRBV18,.,TRBJ1-2,TRBD1,CASSPAGTEYGYTF,TGTGCCAGCTCACCAGCCGGGACAGAATATGGCTACACCTTC
TRBV19,once,TRBJ1-4,.,CASSVGQYEKLFF,TGTGCCAGTAGCGTTGGACAGTATGAAAAACTGTTTTTT
TRBV29-1,.,TRBJ2-1,.,CSPERDNEQFF,TGCAGCCCAGAACGGGACAATGAGCAGTTCTTC
TRBV19,.,TRBJ2-2,.,CASSTIETPTGELFF,TGTGCCAGTAGCACTATAGAAACCCCGACCGGGGAGCTGTTTTTT
TRBV2,.,TRBJ1-5,TRBD1,CASNGQGNQPQHF,TGTGCCAGTAACGGACAGGGTAATCAGCCCCAGCATTTT
TRBV5-5,few,TRBJ1-6,TRBD1,CASSSGDRRYNSPLHF,TGTGCCAGCAGCTCGGGGGACAGGCGTTATAATTCACCCCTCCACTTT
TRBV30,.,TRBJ1-5,.,CAWSALRVGQPQHF,TGTGCCTGGAGCGCCCTCAGGGTGGGTCAGCCCCAGCATTTT
TRBV10-3,.,TRBJ2-1,TRBD2,CAISEAWASGGNEQFF,TGTGCCATCAGTGAGGCCTGGGCTAGCGGGGGAAATGAGCAGTTCTTC
TRBV5-1,.,TRBJ2-5,TRBD2,CASSSSSGGDQETQYF,TGCGCCAGCAGCTCTTCTAGCGGGGGGGATCAAGAGACCCAGTACTTC
TRBV7-9,.,TRBJ1-4,.,CASTPGTLNEKLFF,TGTGCCAGCACCCCCGGGACCCTAAATGAAAAACTGTTTTTT
TRBV4-3,once,TRBJ2-3,TRBD1,CASSGTGDTDTQYF,TGCGCCAGCAGCGGGACAGGGGATACAGATACGCAGTATTTT
TRBV3-1/TRBV3-2,.,TRBJ1-6,.,CASNGGSSYNSPLHF,TGTGCCAGCAACGGGGGGAGCTCCTATAATTCACCCCTCCACTTT
TRBV29-1,.,TRBJ1-1,.,CSVSSSNTEAFF,TGCAGCGTTAGCTCGTCGAACACTGAAGCTTTCTTT
TRBV6-5,.,TRBJ1-2,.,CASRGLDRINYGYTF,TGTGCCAGCAGAGGGTTGGACAGAATTAACTATGGCTACACCTTC
TRBV4-1,.,TRBJ1-1,.,CASSQDLKHRGKNTEAFF,TGCGCCAGCAGCCAAGACCTTAAGCATAGGGGCAAGAACACTGAAGCTTTCTTT
TRBV7-9,.,TRBJ1-1,.,CASSFDSFLNTEAFF,TGTGCCAGCAGCTTCGACAGCTTTTTGAACACTGAAGCTTTCTTT
TRBV3-1/TRBV3-2,.,TRBJ2-7,.,CASSQGTSDAYF,TGTGCCAGCAGCCAAGGTACTAGTGACGCGTACTTC
TRBV24-1,.,TRBJ2-1,.,CATSDANPIYNEQFF,TGTGCCACCAGTGATGCCAACCCAATTTACAATGAGCAGTTCTTC
TRBV28,.,TRBJ2-3,.,CASSQDGDTQYF,TGTGCCAGCAGTCAAGACGGAGATACGCAGTATTTT
TRBV9,.,TRBJ1-4,TRBD1,CASSQGVEGEKLFF,TGTGCCAGCAGCCAGGGGGTGGAGGGTGAAAAACTGTTTTTT
TRBV16,.,TRBJ1-5,TRBD1,CASSQSPRQGQPQHF,TGTGCCAGCAGCCAATCCCCCCGACAGGGGCAGCCCCAGCATTTT
TRBV23-1,.,TRBJ1-1,.,CASSQSIKPMNTEAFF,TGCGCCAGCAGTCAATCTATCAAGCCGATGAACACTGAAGCTTTCTTT
TRBV24-1,.,TRBJ2-1,TRBD1,CATVGRGRNEQFF,TGTGCCACCGTCGGCAGGGGGCGCAATGAGCAGTTCTTC
TRBV2,.,TRBJ1-5,TRBD1,CATTGGAYQPQHF,TGTGCCACGACAGGGGGCGCCTATCAGCCCCAGCATTTT
TRBV7-8,.,TRBJ1-2,.,CASSLARGGDGYTF,TGTGCCAGCAGCTTAGCGCGAGGAGGGGATGGCTACACCTTC
TRBV18,.,TRBJ1-5,.,CASSPLRQGSNQPQHF,TGTGCCAGCTCACCCCTTCGGCAGGGTAGCAATCAGCCCCAGCATTTT
TRBV30,once,TRBJ1-1,.,CAWMVGREAFF,TGTGCCTGGATGGTGGGCAGGGAAGCTTTCTTT
TRBV10-3,.,TRBJ2-7,.,CAISDRRDSISYEQYF,TGTGCCATCAGTGATCGCAGGGACTCTATCTCCTACGAGCAGTACTTC
TRBV2,.,TRBJ1-1,.,CASSARQVNTEAFF,TGTGCCAGCAGTGCTAGACAGGTGAACACTGAAGCTTTCTTT
TRBV5-1,.,TRBJ2-7,TRBD1,CASSPWTGGSASYEQYF,TGCGCCAGCAGCCCCTGGACAGGAGGATCGGCCTCCTACGAGCAGTACTTC